In its sample, the clone carrying this T cell receptor (beta chain) was seen many times. What it recognizes is unknown. RNA transcripts served as the template for amplifying TCR beta CDR3 regions. Using the HTBI primer set, a first-round RT-PCR was run on the TCR CDR3. TCRdb processed the multiplex PCR reads anew with MiXCR; each CDR3 protein has one entry. The sample holds hundreds of thousands of distinct CDR3 sequences, approximately 14% seen once. Trimming cost V 6 bases and J 13 bases; bases outside gene matches: 10. Germline CDR1 reads KGHDR; CDR2 reads SFDVKD. The CDR3 totals 13 residues. Diagnosis relied on clinical symptoms, serum thyroxine and TRAb, thyroid ultrasound and orbital computed tomography. This sample was taken from a study of T cells in Graves' hyperthyroidism and ophthalmopathy. Across the study: Blood was drawn when the patient was first diagnosed and still untreated.

Study-level results: Most expanded thyroid clonotypes above 0.001 also appeared in blood. From stable hyperthyroidism, ophthalmopathy was set apart by a 13 V-J model.

The sample consisted of blood. The clonotype comes from a middle-aged woman with Graves' ophthalmopathy. The genes are TRBV24-1 and TRBJ1-1; 10 nucleotides match TRBD1. The CDR3 DNA follows: TGTGCCACCAGTAGTGGACAGGGGGATCGAGTTTTCTTT. Its protein product is CATSSGQGDRVFF.